This T cell receptor (beta chain) derives from a study of control samples from healthy donors and cancer patients. The CDR3 consists of 14 residues. Germline V lookup: CDR1 KGHSH, CDR2 LQKENI. Trimming cost V 0 bases and J 5 bases, with 10 bases left between them. Sequencing used immunoSEQ multiplex PCR; TCRdb keeps in-frame clones, though not all of them. The repertoire consists of roughly 100,000 clones, with 85% to 90% occurring once and the leading ten covering roughly 13%. The sequence was collected from a man aged 30 to 39 in good health. Specimen: blood. The V call is TRBV18, the J call TRBJ2-5; D remains ambiguous. In DNA form, the CDR3 reads TGTGCCAGCTCACCACCGGACCCCGTCGAGACCCAGTACTTC. Its translation: CASSPPDPVETQYF.